These 14 T cell receptor beta chains were all obtained from the same sample, sequenced in a study of CD8+CD57+ T cells in acquired aplastic anemia. TCR beta VDJ and CDR3 profiling used genomic DNA as template. TCRdb re-called the reads with MiXCR, one entry per CDR3 protein. Among about 110,000 distinct CDR3 sequences listed, around 49% were seen once. Material for sequencing was sorted CD4+, CD8+, or CD8+CD57+ T cells (not recorded which) from PBMCs. Receptor source: a human donor in good health, serving as a control.

The chain couples TRBV20-1 to TRBJ1-4; the D is unclear. Germline CDR1 DFQATT, CDR2 SNEGSKA (reference sequence). CDR3 size: 14 residues. Trimming left V 3 bases short and J 8 bases short, with 16 bases between. The CDR3 DNA is TGCAGTGCTAGTCGGGCAGCGGGTGGAGAAAAACTGTTTTTT. Protein product: CSASRAAGGEKLFF.

By share of the sample, this clonotype is medium-sized. The chain uses TRBV2 and TRBJ1-2, with a possible D match to TRBD1 (5 bases). Germline V gene sequence: CDR1 SNHLY, CDR2 FYNNEI. V was pared by 8 bases and J by 4 bases, with 11 bases between. This CDR3 region has 12 residues. The CDR3 DNA is TGTGCCAGCGGGGACGGGACCTATGGCTACACCTTC. It specifies CASGDGTYGYTF.

This clonotype was counted many times. The chain's CDR3 is CASSEGQSTNEKLFF. The CDR3 DNA reads TGTGCCAGCAGCGAGGGACAGTCAACTAATGAAAAACTGTTTTTT. V and J are TRBV9 and TRBJ1-4; TRBD1 matches at 7 bases. Germline values: CDR1 SGDLS, CDR2 YYNGEE. CDR3 size: 15 residues. Trimming removed 3 bases from V and 0 bases from J; junction bases left unmatched: 2. Full variable domain (rest looked up from reference TRBV9 and TRBJ1-4): DSGVTQTPKHLITATGQRVTLRCSPRSGDLSVYWYQQSLDQGLQFLIQYYNGEERAKGNILERFSAQQFPDLHSELNLSSLELGDSALYFCASSEGQSTNEKLFFGSGTQLSVL.

This clonotype was seen ten or more times. The chain couples TRBV3-1 to TRBJ1-1; weak D call: TRBD1 (5 bases). This CDR3 comprises 17 residues. The germline gives CDR1 LGHDT, CDR2 YNNKEL (reference sequence). Trimming shortened V by 1 base and J by 2 bases, and 17 bases separated the two germline ends. The CDR3 reads CASSQGGLPTGNTEAFF. CDR3 DNA: TGTGCCAGCAGCCAAGGGGGACTGCCGACGGGAAACACTGAAGCTTTCTTT.

The rearrangement joins TRBV10-3 to TRBJ2-7, with TRBD1 matching 10 bases. Germline V gives CDR1 ENHRY, CDR2 SYGVKD. CDR3 size: 14 residues. Unmatched junction bases numbered 0, after V lost 4 bases and J lost 0 bases. The CDR3 loop reads CAISGTGGSYEQYF. The CDR3, as DNA: TGTGCCATCAGTGGGACAGGGGGCTCCTACGAGCAGTACTTC.

This clonotype was counted ten times or more. The chain employs TRBV9 and TRBJ2-3, with TRBD2 as a possible D gene (7 bases). Germline V gene sequence: CDR1 SGDLS, CDR2 YYNGEE. V gave up 3 bases and J gave up 1 base, with 12 bases separating them. This CDR3 contains 15 residues. CDR3 nucleotides: TGTGCCAGCAGCGCCTGGGAGGGGGGCACAGATACGCAGTATTTT. Amino acids: CASSAWEGGTDTQYF.

The table lists this clonotype with a few counts. This may be a read error: a much more frequent sequence differs by one nucleotide. V usage is TRBV6-1 and J usage is TRBJ1-5; the D is unclear. This CDR3 contains 16 residues. Germline CDR1 is MNHNS and CDR2 is SASEGT. V lost 11 bases and J 2 bases, leaving 22 bases between the germline ends. The CDR3 here is CARNTLRRKGNQPQHF. CDR3 coding DNA: TGTGCCCGCAATACACTCAGGAGGAAAGGCAATCAGCCCCAGCATTTT.

The genes are TRBV7-8 and TRBJ2-7, with D uncertain. CDR3 length: 15 amino acids. Trimming stripped 6 bases from V and 5 bases from J, with 20 bases between. Germline V lookup: CDR1 SGHVS, CDR2 FQNEAQ. The CDR3 region is CASSPTRQKIHEQYF. In DNA form, the CDR3 reads TGTGCCAGCAGTCCAACCAGGCAGAAGATCCACGAGCAGTACTTC.

Only one count was recorded for this clonotype. The gene calls are TRBV12-3 or TRBV12-4 and TRBJ2-1; 11 positions match TRBD2. The V segment lost 9 bases and the J segment 9 bases; nucleotides outside the gene matches: 4. CDR3 length: 12 amino acids. The CDR3 bases are TGTGCCAGTAGCGGGGGGGCGGTTGAGCAGTTCTTC. Residues: CASSGGAVEQFF.

This clonotype was counted at least ten times. The chain is built from TRBV19 and TRBJ2-7; 8 bases match TRBD1. V lost 6 bases, J lost 3 bases, and 19 bases stayed unmatched. Germline loops: CDR1 LNHDA, CDR2 SQIVND (reference sequence). The CDR3 is made up of 18 amino acids. CDR3: CASSPTGGRDRTIYEQYF. The DNA of the CDR3 is TGTGCCAGTAGCCCCACAGGGGGACGGGACAGGACCATCTACGAGCAGTACTTC.

Worth noting for this clonotype: This is likely a read error, given that the CDR3 carries no conserved phenylalanine or tryptophan at its end. Because the CDR3's place on the DNA is in doubt, the DNA is left out and the CDR3 is given as listed by TCRdb. The chain is built from TRBV12-3 or TRBV12-4 and TRBJ1-1. Termini included, the CDR3 measures 10 amino acids. CDR3: CASSLVSGGQ.

This clonotype was observed many times. The rearrangement joins TRBV7-3 to TRBJ2-2, with 8 positions matching TRBD1. Trimming cost V 5 bases and J 13 bases; bases outside gene matches: 12. This CDR3 is 14 amino acids long. CDR1 and CDR2 (germline): SGHTA, FQGTGA. CDR3 in amino acids: CASSLYGQGQGLFF. In DNA, the CDR3 is TGTGCCAGCAGCCTCTACGGACAGGGCCAAGGGCTGTTTTTT.

V and J are TRBV5-1 and TRBJ1-2; TRBD1 matches 12 bases. V lost 3 bases and J lost 8; bases outside the gene matches: 8. The CDR3 loop spans 15 amino acids. From germline, CDR1 is SGHRS and CDR2 YFSETQ. The CDR3 DNA sequence: TGCGCCAGCAGCTCCGGGACAGGGGGCTCAGCGGGCTACACCTTC. Translated: CASSSGTGGSAGYTF.

This clonotype was seen ten or more times. J is TRBJ2-1 and V is TRBV6-1; 9 positions agree with TRBD2. V shed 5 bases and J 5 bases; nucleotides not matched to a gene: 10. The CDR3 is 16 residues long. From germline, CDR1 is MNHNS and CDR2 SASEGT. The CDR3: CASSQPLAGRDNEQFF. The CDR3 bases are TGTGCCAGCAGTCAGCCCCTAGCGGGGAGGGACAATGAGCAGTTCTTC.